The 23 T cell receptor beta chains below come from one sample, sequenced in a study of identical twins' blood T cells (dated by TCRdb to 2012 to 2014). Library prep was done by 5' RACE. Reads for this sample came from an Illumina Genome Analyzer IIx. Through fastp at Q25 and MiXCR, TCRdb rebuilt clones from the public reads, retaining in-frame beta chains. Identical CDR3 protein sequences are pooled into one entry, listed with their most common genes and DNA. The sample records hundreds of thousands of distinct CDR3 sequences, about 28% of which are singletons. Of the sample, 6.1% is held by the ten largest clones. The sequencing sample was made of PBMCs. The origin of the receptors is a woman between 18 and 55 years old in good health.

This clonotype was seen a handful of times. The germline gene is not matched at one end of the junction; a read error may be the cause. This sequence joins TRBV12-3 or TRBV12-4 and TRBJ1-1, with D uncertain. This CDR3 has 14 amino acids. This chain's CDR3 is CASRPAGMNTEAFF. DNA for the CDR3: TGTGCCAGCAGGCCCGCGGGTATGAACACTGAAGCCTTCTTT.

This clonotype was recorded only once. V gene TRBV20-1 combines with J gene TRBJ1-4; 10 nucleotides line up with TRBD1. The CDR3 extends over 15 amino acids. The germline V gene has CDR1 DFQATT and CDR2 SNEGSKA (reference sequence). V lost 4 bases, J lost 1 base, and 3 bases stayed unmatched. CDR3 coding DNA: TGCAGTGCTACGGACAGGGGGGGAACTAATGAAAAACTGTTTTTT. This translates into CSATDRGGTNEKLFF.

The rearrangement joins TRBV7-3 to TRBJ1-1, with D possibly matching TRBD1 (6 bases). Trimming pared 4 bases from V and 6 bases from J, leaving 9 bases between. The germline V gene encodes CDR1 SGHTA and CDR2 FQGTGA. The CDR3 sequence is 12 residues long. The CDR3 DNA reads as TGTGCCAGCAGCTATACAGGGTCTGAAGCTTTCTTT. It yields the protein CASSYTGSEAFF. Using reference TRBV7-3 and TRBJ1-1 for the parts outside the CDR3, the full variable domain is GAGVSQTPSNKVTEKGKYVELRCDPISGHTALYWYRQSLGQGPEFLIYFQGTGAADDSGLPNDRFFAVRPEGSVSTLKIQRTERGDSAVYLCASSYTGSEAFFGQGTRLTVV.

The CDR3 is CSARQVYNEQFF. CDR3 nucleotides: TGCAGTGCGAGACAGGTTTACAATGAGCAGTTCTTC. The chain carries TRBV20-1 and TRBJ2-1, with a weak D call TRBD1 (6 bases). The germline gives CDR1 DFQATT, CDR2 SNEGSKA (reference sequence). CDR3 length equals 12 residues. V was clipped by 6 bases and J by 4 bases, with 10 bases between them.

As to this clonotype: A much larger clonotype is one base distant, so this may be a read error. The chain is built from TRBV25-1 and TRBJ1-4, with a possible D match to TRBD1 (5 bases). V lost 10 bases, J lost 7 bases, and 16 bases lay in between. The CDR3 consists of 13 residues. CDR1 and CDR2 (germline): MGHDK, SYGVNS. The CDR3 region is CAIRATSCEKLFF. In DNA, the CDR3 is TGTGCCATCAGGGCAACTAGCTGTGAAAAACTGTTTTTT.

In its sample, this clonotype was seen a few times. This chain links TRBV6-4 with TRBJ2-3; D call uncertain. V dropped 1 base and J dropped 1 base, with 9 bases sitting between them. Germline loops: CDR1 MRHNA, CDR2 SNTAGT. The CDR3 is made up of 15 amino acids. DNA of the CDR3: TGTGCCAGCAGTGACTTGGGCGGCGGCACAGATACGCAGTATTTT. Amino acid sequence: CASSDLGGGTDTQYF.

This clonotype occurred a few times. This rearrangement joins TRBV7-2 to TRBJ1-5; D might be TRBD1 (5 bases). The CDR3 is made up of 15 amino acids. Germline CDR1 SGHTA, CDR2 FQGNSA. V lost 5 bases, J lost 1 base, and 12 bases lay in between. This CDR3 is CASSAQGSSNQPQHF. DNA of the CDR3: TGTGCCAGCAGCGCCCAGGGTTCAAGCAATCAGCCCCAGCATTTT.

This chain uses TRBV5-1 with TRBJ1-3; D is ambiguous. V lost 5 bases and J lost 4, with 4 bases in between. Per germline, CDR1 SGHRS and CDR2 YFSETQ. The length of the CDR3 is 11 residues. CDR3 nucleotide sequence: TGCGCCAGCAGAAAAGGAAACACCATATATTTT. Encoded protein: CASRKGNTIYF. Full variable domain (outside the CDR3, taken from reference TRBV5-1 and TRBJ1-3): KAGVTQTPRYLIKTRGQQVTLSCSPISGHRSVSWYQQTPGQGLQFLFEYFSETQRNKGNFPGRFSGRQFSNSRSEMNVSTLELGDSALYLCASRKGNTIYFGEGSWLTVV.

V and J are TRBV5-1 and TRBJ2-3; 11 nucleotides line up with TRBD2. Trimming at V came to 4 bases and at J to 6 bases, leaving 10 bases not matched to a gene. CDR3 length equals 16 residues. Germline V gene data show CDR1 as SGHRS and CDR2 as YFSETQ. The CDR3 is CASSVLAGGLGDTQYF. CDR3 sequence (DNA): TGCGCCAGCAGCGTTTTAGCGGGGGGGCTTGGGGATACGCAGTATTTT.

The chain is built from TRBV7-9 and TRBJ2-3, with D unclear. This CDR3 is built from 12 residues. The germline V and J ends were trimmed by 4 bases and 6 bases, with 8 bases remaining between them. The germline V gene has CDR1 SEHNR and CDR2 FQNEAQ (reference sequence). CDR3 region: CASSSESDTQYF. The CDR3 nucleotides are TGTGCCAGCAGCTCGGAGTCTGATACGCAGTATTTT.

This chain joins TRBV29-1 and TRBJ1-1; D ambiguous. V lost 8 bases, J lost 7 bases, and 17 bases lay in between. CDR1 is SQVTM, CDR2 ANQGSEA, per germline. The CDR3 has 12 residues. The CDR3 coding sequence is TGCAGCCCTACCGGGGTAAAGGGTGAAGCTTTCTTT. Its protein is CSPTGVKGEAFF.

This clonotype was detected only a few times. The V gene is TRBV7-2, the J gene TRBJ1-2; 8 bases match TRBD1. With 2 bases clipped from V and 4 bases from J, the junction kept 6 bases outside the gene matches. In germline, CDR1 is SGHTA, CDR2 FQGNSA. This CDR3 spans 15 amino acids. The CDR3 sequence: CASSLNRGKGYGYTF. The CDR3, as DNA: TGTGCCAGCAGCTTAAACAGGGGGAAAGGCTATGGCTACACCTTC.

The chain has TRBV19 and TRBJ1-1; D call uncertain. The CDR3 has 14 amino acids. Trimming shortened V by 4 bases and J by 4 bases, and 13 bases separated the two germline ends. Per the germline V gene, CDR1 is LNHDA and CDR2 is SQIVND (reference sequence). The CDR3 coding sequence is TGTGCCAGTAGTACCCTCCGGCCGCCCACTGAAGCTTTCTTT. This encodes CASSTLRPPTEAFF.

This clonotype came up many times. The CDR3 spells CASSGTSGSNNEQFF. In nucleotides, the CDR3 is TGTGCCAGCAGTGGGACTAGCGGGAGTAATAATGAGCAGTTCTTC. This rearrangement joins TRBV6-4 to TRBJ2-1, with TRBD2 matching over 13 bases. The trim removed 4 bases at V and 7 bases at J, leaving 4 bases unmatched. Germline V gene sequence: CDR1 MRHNA, CDR2 SNTAGT. The CDR3 consists of 15 residues.

The genes are TRBV6-2 or TRBV6-3 and TRBJ1-1, with 10 bases lining up with TRBD1. This CDR3 spans 19 amino acids. Germline V CDR1 and CDR2: MNHEY, SVGEGT. The ends lost 7 bases at V and 5 bases at J; junction bases unmatched: 22. The CDR3 spells CASTYVPGQGSPDNTEAFF. DNA for the CDR3: TGTGCCAGCACCTACGTCCCGGGACAGGGGAGCCCGGATAATACTGAAGCTTTCTTT.

The sample holds a few counts of this clonotype. The chain couples TRBV5-1 to TRBJ2-1, with 9 bases identical to TRBD1. The V segment lost 5 bases and the J segment 4 bases; nucleotides outside the gene matches: 4. There are 14 residues in the CDR3. In germline, CDR1 is SGHRS, CDR2 YFSETQ. The DNA for the CDR3 is TGCGCCAGCAGGCCGGGACAGGGATACAATGAGCAGTTCTTC. Translated, it gives CASRPGQGYNEQFF.

This clonotype was counted only a few times. J is TRBJ1-1 and V is TRBV29-1; the D gene is possibly TRBD1 (5 bases). Trimming cost V 0 bases and J 5 bases, with 10 bases left between them. The CDR3 has 13 residues. From germline, CDR1 is SQVTM and CDR2 ANQGSEA. CDR3 in amino acids: CSVEDGKGTEAFF. The CDR3 region has the DNA TGCAGCGTTGAAGACGGGAAGGGGACTGAAGCTTTCTTT. The variable domain in full, with the rest retrieved from reference TRBV29-1 and TRBJ1-1, is SAVISQKPSRDICQRGTSLTIQCQVDSQVTMMFWYRQQPGQSLTLIATANQGSEATYESGFVIDKFPISRPNLTFSTLTVSNMSPEDSSIYLCSVEDGKGTEAFFGQGTRLTVV.

In its sample, this clonotype was seen many times. This chain joins TRBV4-3 and TRBJ1-2, with 8 bases that match TRBD1. The CDR3 has 15 residues. V shed 0 bases and J 3 bases; nucleotides not matched to a gene: 3. Germline V gene sequence: CDR1 LGHNA, CDR2 YSLEER. Here the CDR3 reads CASSQEGQGHYGYTF. The DNA for the CDR3 is TGCGCCAGCAGCCAAGAAGGACAGGGACACTATGGCTACACCTTC.

This clonotype has only a few counts. The chain uses TRBV5-1 and TRBJ2-2, with D unclear. Germline lookup yields CDR1 SGHRS and CDR2 YFSETQ. This CDR3 has 16 residues. Trimming shortened V by 2 bases and J by 4 bases, and 15 bases separated the two germline ends. The CDR3 sequence is CASSFDPARFTGELFF. In DNA, the CDR3 is TGCGCCAGCAGCTTTGACCCAGCGCGGTTCACCGGGGAGCTGTTTTTT.

With regard to this clonotype: A much more abundant neighbour one base away suggests this may be a read error. The gene calls are TRBV12-3 or TRBV12-4 and TRBJ1-1; D call uncertain. Deletions cut 5 bases from V and 5 bases from J, with 6 bases between. The length of the CDR3 is 11 residues. The CDR3 reads CASSQETEAFF. For the CDR3, the DNA is TGTGCCAGCAGTCAGGAGACTGAAGCTTTCTTT.

This clonotype was seen a few times. V usage is TRBV4-3 and J usage is TRBJ2-3; 8 nucleotides match TRBD2. Germline trimming cut 0 bases from V and 3 bases from J; bases unmatched to any gene: 8. There are 17 residues in the CDR3. CDR1 and CDR2 from the germline V gene are LGHNA and YSLEER. The CDR3 here is CASSQDRWSGRTDTQYF. DNA for the CDR3: TGCGCCAGCAGCCAAGATCGGTGGAGCGGGAGAACAGATACGCAGTATTTT.

The V call is TRBV9, the J call TRBJ2-7; D not certain. This CDR3 is built from 12 residues. Germline V lookup: CDR1 SGDLS, CDR2 YYNGEE. V was trimmed by 3 bases and J by 2 bases, leaving 6 bases between them. In nucleotides, the CDR3 is TGTGCCAGCAGCGCTAACGCCTACGAGCAGTACTTC. Translating gives CASSANAYEQYF. The full variable domain, its missing parts supplied by reference TRBV9 and TRBJ2-7, is DSGVTQTPKHLITATGQRVTLRCSPRSGDLSVYWYQQSLDQGLQFLIQYYNGEERAKGNILERFSAQQFPDLHSELNLSSLELGDSALYFCASSANAYEQYFGPGTRLTVT.

The J gene is TRBJ2-1, the V gene TRBV27, with D hard to call. The ends were cut back, 6 bases at V and 6 bases at J, with 15 bases in the middle. The germline CDR1 and CDR2 sequences are MNHEY and SMNVEV (reference sequence). The CDR3 sequence is 14 residues long. Here the CDR3 reads CASRDTFTLNEQFF. CDR3 in DNA: TGTGCCAGCAGGGATACTTTCACTCTCAATGAGCAGTTCTTC.